This T cell receptor (beta chain) stems from a study of cytomegalovirus exposure and HLA in healthy donors. The PCR was carried out with 60 Vbeta primers and 13 Jbeta primers. Clones were read by immunoSEQ multiplex PCR, and TCRdb kept only the in-frame ones, dropping some. The sample lists fewer than 70,000 clones, roughly four fifths occurring once. The CDR3 totals 13 residues. Trimming at V came to 6 bases and at J to 1 base, leaving 5 bases not matched to a gene. Germline V CDR1 and CDR2: SQVTM, ANQGSEA. Study results and limitations: Later analysis showed most CMV-associated TCR beta chains appearing HLA-restricted. Earlier findings revealed that most TCR beta V segments proved productive either about 90% or about 30% of the time.

As regards this clone: Its antigen is unknown.

The specimen sequenced was PBMCs. The J gene is TRBJ1-1, the V gene TRBV29-1, with 7 bases lining up with TRBD1. The sequence derives from a woman aged 60-75 years in good health and CMV-seropositive. The CDR3 reads CSVADRKNTEAFF. In nucleotides, the CDR3 is TGCAGCGTCGCGGACAGGAAGAACACTGAAGCTTTCTTT.